These T cell receptor beta chains were read from a single sample in a study of blood T cell repertoires in COVID-19. The data were produced by immunoSEQ multiplex PCR, yet TCRdb's version contains in-frame clones alone and is incomplete. In the table there are around 450,000 clones, 87% of which are singletons. The sequenced material came from PBMCs or T cells enriched from blood (not recorded which). The origin of the receptors is a woman between 18 and 29 years old who had recovered from COVID-19. Each CDR3 is given with its conserved first and last residue. D genes are given only for firm matches. The size of a clone is reported for some rows only, either as once, few or many, or as a class for expanded clones.

J gene | D gene | V gene | clone size | CDR3 protein | CDR3 DNA
TRBJ1-5 | TRBD1 | TRBV19 | once | CASSLDRGVWDQPQHF | TGTGCCAGTAGTTTGGACAGGGGTGTTTGGGATCAGCCCCAGCATTTT
TRBJ1-5 | . | TRBV4-1 | . | CASSHRELDNQPQHF | TGCGCCAGCAGCCATAGGGAGTTAGATAATCAGCCCCAGCATTTT
TRBJ1-2 | . | TRBV30 | . | CAWGKGFGGYTF | TGTGCCTGGGGGAAGGGGTTCGGTGGCTACACCTTC
TRBJ1-5 | TRBD1 | TRBV19 | . | CASSPPGGSATGQPQHF | TGTGCCAGTAGCCCTCCAGGGGGATCCGCCACGGGGCAGCCCCAGCATTTT
TRBJ1-3 | TRBD1 | TRBV6-6 | . | CASSYGRQGAGNTIYF | TGTGCCAGCAGTTACGGGAGACAGGGTGCTGGAAACACCATATATTTT
TRBJ2-7 | . | TRBV6-5 | . | CASGRGGGHEQYF | TGTGCCAGCGGGAGGGGCGGGGGCCACGAGCAGTACTTC
TRBJ1-3 | . | TRBV28 | . | CASSLGESGNTIYF | TGTGCCAGCAGTTTAGGGGAGTCTGGAAACACCATATATTTT
TRBJ1-4 | . | TRBV30 | . | CAWSTKQINEKLFF | TGTGCCTGGAGTACCAAACAGATTAATGAAAAACTGTTTTTT
TRBJ1-4 | . | TRBV29-1 | . | CSVVSGGDGEKLFF | TGCAGCGTTGTAAGCGGCGGTGACGGGGAAAAACTGTTTTTT
TRBJ1-5 | TRBD1 | TRBV19 | . | CASSKTGVQPQHF | TGTGCCAGTAGCAAAACAGGGGTTCAGCCCCAGCATTTT
TRBJ1-1 | . | TRBV4-1 | . | CASSQGGGRRLNTEAFF | TGCGCCAGCAGCCAAGGAGGTGGAAGACGCCTCAACACTGAAGCTTTCTTT
TRBJ2-6 | . | TRBV9 | . | CASSVDPGLGTGANVLTF | TGTGCCAGCAGCGTAGATCCGGGTCTCGGGACTGGGGCCAACGTCCTGACTTTC
TRBJ2-1 | TRBD1 | TRBV4-2 | . | CASSPTVTGTGGRGEQFF | TGTGCCAGCAGCCCGACCGTCACCGGGACAGGGGGTAGGGGTGAGCAGTTCTTC